The clone carrying this T cell receptor beta chain was found a few times. The data are from a study of early T cells in non-severe SARS-CoV-2 infection. Per the germline V gene, CDR1 is SGHAT and CDR2 is FQNNGV. Trimming cost V 2 bases and J 6 bases; bases outside gene matches: 4. This CDR3 comprises 14 residues. TCRdb redid the calling of the 5' RACE reads with MiXCR, one entry per CDR3 protein. The table lists 55,000 to 70,000 distinct CDR3 sequences, 10% of them singletons. This chain connects TRBV11-2 to TRBJ2-7; TRBD2 matches at 10 bases. Input material: whole blood. The receptor was derived from an adult who was a healthcare worker with PCR-confirmed SARS-CoV-2 infection or an uninfected control (not recorded which). CDR3 in amino acids: CASSLLAGEGEQYF. CDR3 in DNA: TGTGCCAGCAGCTTACTAGCGGGAGAGGGCGAGCAGTACTTC. Full variable domain (missing parts from reference TRBV11-2 and TRBJ2-7): EAGVAQSPRYKIIEKRQSVAFWCNPISGHATLYWYQQILGQGPKLLIQFQNNGVVDDSQLPKDRFSAERLKGVDSTLKIQPAKLEDSAVYLCASSLLAGEGEQYFGPGTRLTVT.